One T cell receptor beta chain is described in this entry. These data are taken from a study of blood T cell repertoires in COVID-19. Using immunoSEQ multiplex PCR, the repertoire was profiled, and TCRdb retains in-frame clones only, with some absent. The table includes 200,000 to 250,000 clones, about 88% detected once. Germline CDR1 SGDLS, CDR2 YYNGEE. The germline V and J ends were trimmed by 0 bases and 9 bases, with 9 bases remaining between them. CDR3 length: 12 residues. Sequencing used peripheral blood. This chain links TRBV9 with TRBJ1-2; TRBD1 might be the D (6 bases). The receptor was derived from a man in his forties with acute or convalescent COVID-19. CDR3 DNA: TGTGCCAGCAGCGTAGTTGGGGGCCGCTACACCTTC. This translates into CASSVVGGRYTF.